One TCR beta chain is described in this entry. Antigen: not known. Assay used: immunoSEQ multiplex PCR; TCRdb lists only in-frame clones, some missing. The profile shows around 62,000 clones, about nine tenths of them singletons. This sample stems from a study of OX40 agonist ivuxolimab in advanced cancers. Overall study context: Ivuxolimab, an agonist antibody against OX40 (CD134), was given to patients. Participants could have had prior anti-PD-1, anti-PD-L1 or anti-CTLA-4 therapy, and more than 35% had some. Study findings and constraints: Clonal expansion was seen in CD4+ and CD8+ blood T cells by week 6 at 0.1 to 3.0 mg/kg.

The CDR3 is 16 amino acids. Germline CDR1 and CDR2: MNHNS and SASEGT. Trimming took 2 bases from V and 3 from J; bases not matched to a gene: 5. This clonotype originated in an adult with an advanced solid tumor such as melanoma, head and neck, liver or kidney cancer. This material consisted of CD4+ or CD8+ T cells sorted from blood, taken in a trial of the OX40 agonist ivuxolimab. The J gene is TRBJ1-5, the V gene TRBV6-1; TRBD1 matches 9 bases. CDR3: CASSEFRDRANQPQHF. The CDR3 coding sequence is TGTGCCAGCAGTGAATTTAGGGACAGGGCCAATCAGCCCCAGCATTTT.